This T cell receptor (beta chain) was sequenced for a study of T cell repertoires in cytomegalovirus infection. This clonotype came up many times. TCRdb re-derived calls from the reads in MiXCR, one entry per CDR3 protein. The sample lists 100,000 to 150,000 distinct CDR3 sequences, 7.5% to 9% occurring once. V was clipped by 5 bases and J by 4 bases, with 9 bases between them. This CDR3 is built from 12 residues. The germline gives CDR1 SEHNR, CDR2 FQNEAQ (reference sequence). Source material: PBMCs. V and J are TRBV7-9 and TRBJ2-7; unclear D gene. This TCR was sampled from a human donor in good health (CMV status not recorded). Some clones in this sample may be carry-over from other donors' samples. The CDR3 protein is CASSTSQYEQYF. In nucleotides, the CDR3 is TGTGCCAGCAGCACCTCCCAGTACGAGCAGTACTTC.